These T cell receptor beta chains were read from a single sample in a study of blood T cells in healthy people across ages. One entry per CDR3 protein, called by TCRdb with MiXCR from the 5' RACE reads. The data show roughly 1.6 million distinct CDR3 sequences, about 31% seen once. Sequenced material: blood. These receptors all stem from a woman in her twenties or thirties in good health. The CDR3 runs from the conserved cysteine through the conserved F or W. A D gene is named only where the DNA matches it firmly. A clone size is listed for some rows: how often the clone was seen (once, few, many), or a class if it is expanded.

V	J	size	D	DNA	CDR3
TRBV7-3	TRBJ2-3	few	TRBD2	TGTGCCAGCGCAAGCGGGGGCCCCACAGATACGCAGTATTTT	CASASGGPTDTQYF
TRBV7-9	TRBJ2-6	few	.	TGTGCCAGCAGCTTATTAAACTCTGGGGCCAACGTCCTGACTTTC	CASSLLNSGANVLTF
TRBV3-1	TRBJ1-2	.	.	TGTGCCAGCAGCCAAGGCTTCGCTAACTATGGCTACACCTTC	CASSQGFANYGYTF
TRBV20-1	TRBJ1-2	.	.	TGCAGTGCTAGAGATCGTGGAGGCTACACCTTC	CSARDRGGYTF
TRBV5-1	TRBJ2-1	.	.	TGCGCCAGCAGCGAACATATTGGAAGTGAGCAGTTCTTC	CASSEHIGSEQFF
TRBV9	TRBJ2-7	many	.	TGTGCCAGCAGCATATTCGAGGTAGGCGACGAGCAGTACTTC	CASSIFEVGDEQYF
TRBV20-1	TRBJ2-7	.	.	TGCAGTGCTACAAACGAGATATACGAGCAGTACTTC	CSATNEIYEQYF
TRBV12-3/TRBV12-4	TRBJ1-1	.	.	TGTGCCAACAGTTCCAGGGATGAAGCTTTCTTT	CANSSRDEAFF
TRBV6-2/TRBV6-3	TRBJ1-2	few	.	TGTGCCAGCAGCGTACAGGGTATTCAAAATATCTATGGCTACACCTTC	CASSVQGIQNIYGYTF
TRBV2	TRBJ2-2	.	.	TGTGCCAGCACCAGGACTGACACCGGGGAGCTGTTTTTT	CASTRTDTGELFF
TRBV20-1	TRBJ1-2	.	.	TGCAGCGCTAAAGGGCGCCCAGGGTATGGCTACATCTTC	CSAKGRPGYGYIF
TRBV25-1	TRBJ2-3	.	.	TGTGCCAGCAGTGGGCAGCCTTCTAGCACAGATACGCAGTATTTT	CASSGQPSSTDTQYF
TRBV7-2	TRBJ2-3	.	TRBD1	TGTGCCAGCAGCTTCTTTACCGGGACAGGCACAGATACGCAGTATTTT	CASSFFTGTGTDTQYF
TRBV20-1	TRBJ2-7	many	TRBD1	TGCAGTGCTAGGGACAGGCTTACTTACGAGCAGTACTTC	CSARDRLTYEQYF
TRBV9	TRBJ2-1	few	TRBD2	TGTGCCAGCAGCGTAGGCAGCGGGAGAGGGGGGAATGAGCAGTTCTTC	CASSVGSGRGGNEQFF
TRBV9	TRBJ2-7	few	.	TGTGCCAGCAGCCCCGGGACGGTCGGTTCCTACGAGCAGTACTTC	CASSPGTVGSYEQYF
TRBV6-5	TRBJ1-6	.	.	TGTGCCAGCCGACCGGGTGGTTCACCCCTCCACTTT	CASRPGGSPLHF
TRBV12-3/TRBV12-4	TRBJ2-7	many	.	TGTGCCAGCAGTTTAATAGCGGACTACGAGCAGTACTTC	CASSLIADYEQYF
TRBV7-9	TRBJ2-6	.	.	TGTGCCAGCAGCCCCCCCGGCAGTGCCAACGTCCTGACTTTC	CASSPPGSANVLTF
TRBV9	TRBJ2-3	.	.	TGTGCCAGCAGCGCCGGGGGCCAGACCACAGATACGCAGTATTTT	CASSAGGQTTDTQYF
TRBV11-2	TRBJ2-4	.	TRBD2	TGTGCCAGCAGCTCCAAGACTAGCAGTGGGCAGTACTTC	CASSSKTSSGQYF
TRBV6-1	TRBJ1-2	.	.	TGTGCCATCAAAGAGACCGTCTATGGCTACACCTTC	CAIKETVYGYTF
TRBV12-3/TRBV12-4	TRBJ2-2	.	TRBD2	TGTGCCAGCACCACCAGAAATAGCGGGCGCGTCACCGGGGAGCTGTTTTTT	CASTTRNSGRVTGELFF
TRBV18	TRBJ2-1	once	.	TGTGCCAGCTCACAGTCCCGAACCTTAATAGAGCAGTTCTTC	CASSQSRTLIEQFF
TRBV19	TRBJ2-3	.	.	TGTGCCAGTAGTTCGGGGGTTAGGGACACGGATACGCAGTATTTT	CASSSGVRDTDTQYF
TRBV29-1	TRBJ2-3	.	.	TGCAGCGCCACTAGAAGCGATACGCAGTATTTT	CSATRSDTQYF
TRBV29-1	TRBJ1-1	.	.	TGCAGCGTTTCAGGGGTTACTGGAGCTTTCTTT	CSVSGVTGAFF
TRBV11-2	TRBJ2-1	many	TRBD2	TGTGCCAGCAGCCCGGGACTAGCGGGAGGCCTCAATGAGCAGTTCTTC	CASSPGLAGGLNEQFF
TRBV7-9	TRBJ2-3	few	.	TGTGCCAGCAGCTTAGAGGCGGGATCGGATACGCAGTATTTT	CASSLEAGSDTQYF
TRBV7-2	TRBJ2-3	once	.	TGTGCCAGCAGCGACTATCGACCCACCACAGATACGCAGTATTTT	CASSDYRPTTDTQYF
TRBV6-5	TRBJ2-1	.	TRBD1	TGTGCCAGCAGCCCAGGGACAGGAAGGGACAATGAGCAGTTCTTC	CASSPGTGRDNEQFF
TRBV28	TRBJ2-7	few	TRBD1	TGTGCCAGCAGCCACCCCCCGGACAGGTGGGACGACGAGCAGTACTTC	CASSHPPDRWDDEQYF
TRBV12-3/TRBV12-4	TRBJ2-1	.	.	TGTGCCAGCAGTTTAGCGCTTAAGGGTACCGCCTACAATGAGCAGTTCTTC	CASSLALKGTAYNEQFF
TRBV10-3	TRBJ2-2	.	TRBD1	TGTGCCATCAAAGAACAGGGGTACACCGGGGAGCTGTTTTTT	CAIKEQGYTGELFF
TRBV4-1	TRBJ2-7	.	TRBD1	TGCGCCAGCAGCCCGCCGGGACAGGGGTCTACCGAGCTGTACTTC	CASSPPGQGSTELYF
TRBV6-5	TRBJ2-1	few	TRBD2	TGTGCCAGCAGACAACGACTAGCGGGCCACAATGAGCAGTTCTTC	CASRQRLAGHNEQFF
TRBV7-8	TRBJ2-1	.	TRBD2	TGTGCCAGCAGCAAAAGCGGGGCCGGGGAGTTCTTC	CASSKSGAGEFF
TRBV27	TRBJ2-3	.	.	TGTGCCAGCAGTTTAATGAATACGCAGTATTTT	CASSLMNTQYF
TRBV20-1	TRBJ1-6	.	.	TGCAGTGCTAGGCTGGAGTCCTATAATTCACCCCTCCACTTT	CSARLESYNSPLHF
TRBV28	TRBJ2-3	few	.	TGTGCCAGCAGTTCTTCAAGTGAGGTGGGGCTTGATACGCAGTATTTT	CASSSSSEVGLDTQYF
TRBV10-3	TRBJ2-2	few	.	TGTGCCATCAGTGTTCAGGACGGGGGCACCGGGGAGCTGTTTTTT	CAISVQDGGTGELFF
TRBV5-1	TRBJ2-7	.	.	TGCGCCAGCAGCCCCACGACGTCGTACGAGCAGTACTTC	CASSPTTSYEQYF